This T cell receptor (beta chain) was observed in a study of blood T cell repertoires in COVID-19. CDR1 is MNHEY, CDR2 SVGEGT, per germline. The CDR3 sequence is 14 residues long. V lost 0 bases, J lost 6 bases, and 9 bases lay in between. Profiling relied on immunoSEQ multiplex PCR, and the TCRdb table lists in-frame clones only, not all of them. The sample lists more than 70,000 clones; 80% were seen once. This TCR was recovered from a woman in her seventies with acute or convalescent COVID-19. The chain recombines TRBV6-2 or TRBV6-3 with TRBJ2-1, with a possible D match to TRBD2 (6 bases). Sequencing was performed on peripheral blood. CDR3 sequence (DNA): TGTGCCAGCAGTTACTCGAACGGGGGCAATGAGCAGTTCTTC. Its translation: CASSYSNGGNEQFF.